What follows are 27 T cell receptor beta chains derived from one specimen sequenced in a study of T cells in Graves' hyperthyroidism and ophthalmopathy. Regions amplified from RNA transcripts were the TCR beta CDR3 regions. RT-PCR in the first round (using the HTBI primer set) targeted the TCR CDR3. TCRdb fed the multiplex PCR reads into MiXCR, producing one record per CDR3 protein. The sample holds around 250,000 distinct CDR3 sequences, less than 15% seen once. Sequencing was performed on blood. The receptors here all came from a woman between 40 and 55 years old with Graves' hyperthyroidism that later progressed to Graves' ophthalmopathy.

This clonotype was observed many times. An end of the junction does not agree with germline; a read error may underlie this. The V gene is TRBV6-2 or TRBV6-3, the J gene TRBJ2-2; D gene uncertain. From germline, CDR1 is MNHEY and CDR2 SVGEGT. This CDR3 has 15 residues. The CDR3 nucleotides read TGTGCCAGCACCGCGACAAGGTCGAACGCCGGGGAGCTGTTTTTT. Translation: CASTATRSNAGELFF.

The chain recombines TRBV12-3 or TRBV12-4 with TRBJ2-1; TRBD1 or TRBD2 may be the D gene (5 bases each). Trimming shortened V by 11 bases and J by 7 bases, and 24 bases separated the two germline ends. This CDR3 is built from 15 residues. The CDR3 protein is CASGTSSGNFNEQFF. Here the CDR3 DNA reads TGTGCCTCGGGGACCTCCTCCGGAAATTTTAATGAGCAGTTCTTC.

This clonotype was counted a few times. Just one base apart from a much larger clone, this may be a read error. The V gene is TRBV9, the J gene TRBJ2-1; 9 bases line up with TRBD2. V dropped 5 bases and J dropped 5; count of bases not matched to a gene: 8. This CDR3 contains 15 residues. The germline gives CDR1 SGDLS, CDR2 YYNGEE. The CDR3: CASRGAGGSHNEQFF. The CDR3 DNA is TGTGCCAGCAGGGGAGCGGGGGGATCCCACAATGAGCAGTTCTTC.

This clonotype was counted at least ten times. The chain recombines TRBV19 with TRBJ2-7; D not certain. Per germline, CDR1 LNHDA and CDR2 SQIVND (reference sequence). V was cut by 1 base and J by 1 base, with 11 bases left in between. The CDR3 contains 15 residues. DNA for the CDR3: TGTGCCAGTAGTATAGGGGTGGCAGCATCCTACGAGCAGTACTTC. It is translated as CASSIGVAASYEQYF.

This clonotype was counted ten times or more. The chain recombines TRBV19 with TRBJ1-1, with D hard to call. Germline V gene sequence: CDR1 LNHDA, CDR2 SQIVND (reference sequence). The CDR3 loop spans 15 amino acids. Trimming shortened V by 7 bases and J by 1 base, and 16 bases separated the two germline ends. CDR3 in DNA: TGTGCCAGTATCGATCTCCAAAGGTGGAACACTGAAGCTTTCTTT. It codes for CASIDLQRWNTEAFF.

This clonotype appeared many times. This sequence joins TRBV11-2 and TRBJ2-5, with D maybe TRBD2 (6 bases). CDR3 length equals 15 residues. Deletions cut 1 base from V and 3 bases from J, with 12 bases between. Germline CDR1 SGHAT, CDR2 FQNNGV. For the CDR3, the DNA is TGTGCCAGCAGCTTAGCCGGGACTCCAAAAGAGACCCAGTACTTC. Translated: CASSLAGTPKETQYF.

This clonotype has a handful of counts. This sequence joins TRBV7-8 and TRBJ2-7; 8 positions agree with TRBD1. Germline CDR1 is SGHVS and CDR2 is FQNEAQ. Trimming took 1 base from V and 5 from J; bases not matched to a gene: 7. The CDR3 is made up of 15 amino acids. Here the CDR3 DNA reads TGTGCCAGCAGCTTAGGGACAGGGAACGTGAACGAGCAGTACTTC. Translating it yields CASSLGTGNVNEQYF. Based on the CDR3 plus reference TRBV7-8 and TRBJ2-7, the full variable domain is GAGVSQSPRYKVAKRGQDVALRCDPISGHVSLFWYQQALGQGPEFLTYFQNEAQLDKSGLPSDRFFAERPEGSVSTLKIQRTQQEDSAVYLCASSLGTGNVNEQYFGPGTRLTVT.

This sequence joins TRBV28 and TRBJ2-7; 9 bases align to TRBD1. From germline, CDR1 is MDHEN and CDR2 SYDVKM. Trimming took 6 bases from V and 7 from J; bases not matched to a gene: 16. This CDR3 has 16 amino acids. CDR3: CASSPIGGTGNREQYF. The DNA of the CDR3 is TGTGCCAGCAGCCCAATAGGCGGGACAGGGAATAGGGAGCAGTACTTC.

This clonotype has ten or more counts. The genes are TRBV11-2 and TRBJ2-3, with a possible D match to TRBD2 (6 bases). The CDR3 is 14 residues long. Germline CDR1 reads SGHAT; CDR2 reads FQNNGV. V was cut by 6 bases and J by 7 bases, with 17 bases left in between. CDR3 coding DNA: TGTGCCAGCAGGCCGGGACTGACTATTAATACGCAGTATTTT. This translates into CASRPGLTINTQYF. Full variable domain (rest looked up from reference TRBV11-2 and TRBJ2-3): EAGVAQSPRYKIIEKRQSVAFWCNPISGHATLYWYQQILGQGPKLLIQFQNNGVVDDSQLPKDRFSAERLKGVDSTLKIQPAKLEDSAVYLCASRPGLTINTQYFGPGTRLTVL.

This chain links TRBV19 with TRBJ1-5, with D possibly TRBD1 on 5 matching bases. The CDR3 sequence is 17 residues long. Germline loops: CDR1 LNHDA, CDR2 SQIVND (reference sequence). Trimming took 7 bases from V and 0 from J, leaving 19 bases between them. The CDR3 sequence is CASKGQSQGYSNQPQHF. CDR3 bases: TGTGCCAGTAAGGGGCAAAGCCAGGGATATAGCAATCAGCCCCAGCATTTT.

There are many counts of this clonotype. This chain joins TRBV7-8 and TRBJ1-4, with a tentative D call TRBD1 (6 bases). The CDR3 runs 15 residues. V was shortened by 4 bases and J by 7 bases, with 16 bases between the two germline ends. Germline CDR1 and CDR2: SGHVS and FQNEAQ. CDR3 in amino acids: CASSSHRVGGEKLFF. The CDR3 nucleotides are TGTGCCAGCAGCTCGCACAGGGTTGGGGGTGAAAAACTGTTTTTT.

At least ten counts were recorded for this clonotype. CDR3 protein: CASSLSGRSYNEQFF. CDR3 coding DNA: TGTGCCAGCAGCTTAAGCGGGAGATCCTACAATGAGCAGTTCTTC. The chain links TRBV7-8 to TRBJ2-1, with TRBD2 matching over 8 bases. There are 15 residues in the CDR3. Per germline, CDR1 SGHVS and CDR2 FQNEAQ. The V and J ends lost 2 bases and 1 base, in that order; junction bases with no gene match: 1.

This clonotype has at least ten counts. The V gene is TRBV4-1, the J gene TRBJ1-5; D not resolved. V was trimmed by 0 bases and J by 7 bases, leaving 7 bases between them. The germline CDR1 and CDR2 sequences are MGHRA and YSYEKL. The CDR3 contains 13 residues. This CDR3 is CASSQDSGQPQHF. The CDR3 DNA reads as TGCGCCAGCAGCCAAGATTCAGGACAGCCCCAGCATTTT.

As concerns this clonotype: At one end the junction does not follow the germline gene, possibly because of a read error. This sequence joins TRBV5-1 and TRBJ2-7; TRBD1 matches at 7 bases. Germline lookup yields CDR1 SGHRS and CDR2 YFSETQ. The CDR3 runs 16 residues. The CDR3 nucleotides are TGCGCCAGCAGCTTTTACCGGGACAGACCTTCCTACGAGCGGTACTTC. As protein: CASSFYRDRPSYERYF.

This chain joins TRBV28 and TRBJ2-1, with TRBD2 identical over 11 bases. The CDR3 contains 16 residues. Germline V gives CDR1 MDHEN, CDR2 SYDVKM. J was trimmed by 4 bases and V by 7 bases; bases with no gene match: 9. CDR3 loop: CASTNLAGGGYNEQFF. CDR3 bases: TGTGCCAGCACCAATTTAGCGGGAGGGGGATACAATGAGCAGTTCTTC. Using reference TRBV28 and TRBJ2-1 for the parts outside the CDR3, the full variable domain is DVKVTQSSRYLVKRTGEKVFLECVQDMDHENMFWYRQDPGLGLRLIYFSYDVKMKEKGDIPEGYSVSREKKERFSLILESASTNQTSMYLCASTNLAGGGYNEQFFGPGTRLTVL.

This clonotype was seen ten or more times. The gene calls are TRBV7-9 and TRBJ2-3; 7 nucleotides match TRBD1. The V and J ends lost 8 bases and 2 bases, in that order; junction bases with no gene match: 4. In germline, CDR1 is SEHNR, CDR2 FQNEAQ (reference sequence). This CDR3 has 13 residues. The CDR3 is CASSGQNTDTQYF. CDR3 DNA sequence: TGTGCCAGCTCGGGACAGAACACAGATACGCAGTATTTT.

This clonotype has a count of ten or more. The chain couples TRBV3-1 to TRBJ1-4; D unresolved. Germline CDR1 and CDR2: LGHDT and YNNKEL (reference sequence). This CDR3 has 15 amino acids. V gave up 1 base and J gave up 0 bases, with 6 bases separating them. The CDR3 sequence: CASSQVGATNEKLFF. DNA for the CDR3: TGTGCCAGCAGCCAAGTTGGGGCAACTAATGAAAAACTGTTTTTT.

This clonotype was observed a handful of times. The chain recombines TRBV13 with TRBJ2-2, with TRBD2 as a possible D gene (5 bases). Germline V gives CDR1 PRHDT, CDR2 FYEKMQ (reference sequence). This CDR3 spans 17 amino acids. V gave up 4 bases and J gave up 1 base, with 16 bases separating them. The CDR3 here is CASSSGNGMENTGELFF. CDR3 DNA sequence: TGTGCCAGCAGCTCTGGAAACGGGATGGAGAACACCGGGGAGCTGTTTTTT.

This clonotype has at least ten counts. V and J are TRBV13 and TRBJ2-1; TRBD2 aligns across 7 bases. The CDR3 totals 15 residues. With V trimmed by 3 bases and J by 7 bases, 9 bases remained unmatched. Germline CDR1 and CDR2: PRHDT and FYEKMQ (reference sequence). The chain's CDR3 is CASSLPSSGLNEQFF. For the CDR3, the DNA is TGTGCCAGCAGCTTGCCGTCTAGCGGACTAAATGAGCAGTTCTTC.

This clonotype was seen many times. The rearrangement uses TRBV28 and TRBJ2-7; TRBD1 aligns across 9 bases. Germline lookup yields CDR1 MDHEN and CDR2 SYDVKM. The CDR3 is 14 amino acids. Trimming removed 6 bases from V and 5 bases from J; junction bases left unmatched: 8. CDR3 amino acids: CASRPGQGSDEQYF. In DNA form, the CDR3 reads TGTGCCAGCAGACCGGGACAGGGTAGCGACGAGCAGTACTTC.

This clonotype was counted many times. The CDR3 protein is CASSLGHGDADTQYF. In DNA form, the CDR3 reads TGTGCCAGCAGCTTAGGCCATGGAGACGCAGATACGCAGTATTTT. V is TRBV11-3 and J is TRBJ2-3; D not resolved. The CDR3 runs 15 residues. V lost 1 base and J lost 4, with 12 bases in between. Looked up from germline, CDR1 is SGHNT and CDR2 is YENEEA.

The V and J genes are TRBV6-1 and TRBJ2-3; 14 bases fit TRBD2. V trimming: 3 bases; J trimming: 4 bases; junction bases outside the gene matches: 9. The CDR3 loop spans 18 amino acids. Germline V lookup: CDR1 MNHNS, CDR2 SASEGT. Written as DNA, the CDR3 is TGTGCCAGCAGTGACTCTGGGACTAGCGGGAGAAGGGCAGATACGCAGTATTTT. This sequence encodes CASSDSGTSGRRADTQYF.

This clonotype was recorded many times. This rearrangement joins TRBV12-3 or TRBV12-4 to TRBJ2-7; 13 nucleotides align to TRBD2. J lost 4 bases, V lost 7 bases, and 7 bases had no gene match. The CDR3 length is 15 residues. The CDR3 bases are TGTGCCAGCACCGTTACTAGCGGGAGGGAATACGAGCAGTACTTC. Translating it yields CASTVTSGREYEQYF.

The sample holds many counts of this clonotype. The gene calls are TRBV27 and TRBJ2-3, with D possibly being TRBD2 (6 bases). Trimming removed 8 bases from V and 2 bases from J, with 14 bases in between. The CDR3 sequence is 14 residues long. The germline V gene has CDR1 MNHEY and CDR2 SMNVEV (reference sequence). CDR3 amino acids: CASRGSGPTDTQYF. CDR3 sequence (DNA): TGTGCCAGCCGTGGTAGCGGTCCCACAGATACGCAGTATTTT.

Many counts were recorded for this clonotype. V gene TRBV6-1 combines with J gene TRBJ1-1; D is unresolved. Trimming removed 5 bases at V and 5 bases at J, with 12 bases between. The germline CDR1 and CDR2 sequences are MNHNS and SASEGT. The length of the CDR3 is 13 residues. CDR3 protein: CASSWEAKTEAFF. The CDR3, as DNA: TGTGCCAGCAGTTGGGAGGCAAAGACTGAAGCTTTCTTT.

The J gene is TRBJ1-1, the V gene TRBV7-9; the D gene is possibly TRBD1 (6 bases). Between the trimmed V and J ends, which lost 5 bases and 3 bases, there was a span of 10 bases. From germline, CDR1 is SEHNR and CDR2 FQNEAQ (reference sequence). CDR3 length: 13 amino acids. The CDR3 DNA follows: TGTGCCAGCAGCCCTCAGGGGTACACTGAAGCTTTCTTT. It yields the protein CASSPQGYTEAFF.

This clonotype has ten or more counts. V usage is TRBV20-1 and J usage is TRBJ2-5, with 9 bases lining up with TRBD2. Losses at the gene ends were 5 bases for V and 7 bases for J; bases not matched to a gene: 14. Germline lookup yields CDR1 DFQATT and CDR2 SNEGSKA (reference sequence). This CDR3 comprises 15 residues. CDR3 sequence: CSAPVGGRGRGTQYF. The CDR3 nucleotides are TGCAGTGCTCCGGTCGGCGGGAGGGGACGGGGGACCCAGTACTTC.